Each of the 6 T cell receptor beta chains below was sequenced from the same sample in a study of blood T cell repertoires in COVID-19 (dated by TCRdb to the early 2020s). Preparation of the library involved the immunoSEQ multiplex PCR assay. TCRdb limited this immuneACCESS table to in-frame rearrangements with V and J called. A share of clones is missing; checked studies link under half to unresolved V genes, and the rest is unexplained. Within this sample are 100,000 to 150,000 clones, with about 86% of them counted one time only. Jointly, the top ten make up about 5.4% of the sample. Specimen: peripheral blood. The receptors here all came from a man of 80 years or more with active or convalescent COVID-19.

The chain combines TRBV11-3 with TRBJ2-1; D remains ambiguous. This CDR3 comprises 12 residues. V lost 4 bases to trimming and J lost 8 bases, with 9 bases between them. The germline V gene has CDR1 SGHNT and CDR2 YENEEA. The CDR3 is CASSSHGDEQFF. The CDR3 bases are TGTGCCAGCAGCTCCCACGGAGATGAGCAGTTCTTC.

V gene TRBV9 combines with J gene TRBJ1-3, with 7 bases fitting TRBD1. There are 16 residues in the CDR3. CDR1 SGDLS and CDR2 YYNGEE come from the germline V gene. Unmatched junction bases numbered 10, after V lost 4 bases and J lost 3 bases. Here the CDR3 reads CASSTDRADFGNTIYF. CDR3 DNA: TGTGCCAGCAGCACCGACAGGGCAGACTTTGGAAACACCATATATTTT.

The rearrangement uses TRBV12-2 and TRBJ2-1; the table gives TRBD2 as D, unverified against the DNA. TRBV12-2 is described as a pseudogene. The CDR3 is 16 residues long. The chain's CDR3 is CASRLDHFFSYNEQFF. As DNA, the CDR3 is TGTGCAAGTCGCTTAGATCACTTCTTTTCCTACAATGAGCAGTTCTTC.

The chain employs TRBV5-1 and TRBJ1-6; 7 bases fit TRBD1. V shed 0 bases and J 10 bases; nucleotides not matched to a gene: 4. CDR1 and CDR2 (germline): SGHRS, YFSETQ. This CDR3 contains 14 residues. CDR3 sequence: CASSLGQGVSPLHF. The CDR3 coding sequence is TGCGCCAGCAGCTTGGGACAGGGTGTATCACCCCTCCACTTT.

The chain links TRBV29-1 to TRBJ2-2, with D perhaps matching TRBD2 (6 bases). CDR1 is SQVTM and CDR2 is ANQGSEA in the germline V gene. V lost 4 bases and J lost 3, with 6 bases in between. This CDR3 is 12 amino acids long. The CDR3 region has the DNA TGCAGCGTTGGCGGGGACACCGGGGAGCTGTTTTTT. This codes for CSVGGDTGELFF.

This chain uses TRBV19 with TRBJ2-2, with D possibly matching TRBD1 (5 bases). This CDR3 region has 16 residues. V was pared by 7 bases and J by 0 bases, with 15 bases between. CDR1 is LNHDA, CDR2 SQIVND, per germline (reference sequence). CDR3 nucleotides: TGTGCCAGTACCACCCTTGGGGCAGCGAACACCGGGGAGCTGTTTTTT. This encodes CASTTLGAANTGELFF. The full variable domain, its missing parts supplied by reference TRBV19 and TRBJ2-2, is DGGITQSPKYLFRKEGQNVTLSCEQNLNHDAMYWYRQDPGQGLRLIYYSQIVNDFQKGDIAEGYSVSREKKESFPLTVTSAQKNPTAFYLCASTTLGAANTGELFFGEGSRLTVL.